This T cell receptor (beta chain) was recovered during a study of beta chain features in type 1 diabetes (dated by TCRdb to the late 2010s). As for the study more broadly: Mean age, gender distribution, total cell number and subset yield were not different between patients and healthy donors. Across all samples, approximately 98,000,000 sorted cells were examined, and cell number per subset correlated strongly with RNA yield. The study compared TCRB repertoires of sorted circulating CD4+ T cell subsets between recently diagnosed type 1 diabetes patients and matched healthy donors. Naive and central memory subsets were obtained from all 30 or so donors, but regulatory and stem cell-like memory subsets were isolated from only 8 patients and roughly eight healthy donors.

Each donor gave one peripheral blood draw, averaging about 120 mL, which was collected into heparinised tubes. A BD FACSAria II was used to sort naive, central memory, regulatory and stem cell-like memory CD4+ T cells with a panel that included CD45RO, CCR7, CD25, CD127, CD95 and CD27. Purity was above 95% for every sorted population. Right away, PBMCs were isolated by Lymphoprep density gradient centrifugation and were stained directly, with no culture step. Samples were stained and sorted in pairs, with one healthy donor and one patient per experiment, so that batch effects were minimized. What the authors observed across the whole study: PCR might favor shorter templates, but patient and control samples were amplified and corrected together, so any skew would affect both groups equally. A moderate but significant shortening of TCRB CDR3 length was observed in type 1 diabetes patients in all four CD4+ subsets. Because the HLA sub-analyses included only small numbers of individuals, any influence of HLA type on TCRB rearrangement was left unresolved. Because cDNA was sequenced instead of genomic DNA, activated cells with high expression could be over-represented, although the groups did not differ in activation or CD3 levels. At VDJ recombination sites, type 1 diabetes patients had fewer insertions and more deleted nucleotides, which implies abnormalities in thymic rearrangement. Naive, central memory and regulatory TCRB repertoires appeared more similar among patients than among healthy donors.

The entire isolated RNA was reverse transcribed using the High Capacity cDNA Reverse Transcription Kit, and thus expressed TCRB transcripts were sequenced. Deep immunoSEQ sequencing was applied to naive, central memory and regulatory T cell samples, giving an average of about 3.7 million total reads per sample. After sorted cells were lysed in RLT buffer, RNA was extracted with DNase-treated RNeasy Micro or Mini kits, with the choice depending on cell number. Each cell subset was processed on its own to prevent cross-contamination, while patient and healthy donor samples were processed together. Using the immunoSEQ multiplex PCR, TCRB sequences were amplified from cDNA into 87-bp fragments spanning the CDR3 region. Sequencing of the amplicons was performed on the Illumina HiSeq platform. As for the authors' bioinformatics: PCR bias was computationally corrected using synthetic template baselines, reads within Hamming distance 2 were collapsed, and singletons that could not be merged were discarded. Reads were aligned to IMGT to assign V, D and J genes, CDR3 length, and insertions or deletions at six rearrangement sites. Within each subset, clonotype counts were normalized to sorted cell number, after which true diversity and Gini coefficients were computed with the tcR R package. The overlap coefficient, calculated on TCRB nucleotide sequences, was used to measure repertoire sharing. TCRdb mirrors the immuneACCESS table, restricted to in-frame sequences. Some clones are absent from its copies; in checked studies, under half trace to an unresolved V gene, and the reason for the others is unknown. V and J calls and clone size are given by that table; D and trimming were obtained from the DNA. The sample profile shows some 270,000 clones; around 7.8% of them were found once. The ten largest account for roughly 1% of the sample.

Sequences SGHTA (CDR1) and FQGNSA (CDR2) are obtained from the germline V gene. There are 15 amino acids in the CDR3, from cysteine to phenylalanine inclusive. The only DNA kept is the CDR3, 45 bases in frame from the first base. Here V drops 5 bases and J drops 3 bases, and the junction holds 5 bases not matched to any gene. This clone has only a few counts. Its antigen is currently not known. No per-base quality is available; no much larger clone lies one base away. The sequence derives from a young woman in good health. The specimen sequenced was central memory CD4+ T cells from blood. Recombination linked TRBV7-2 to TRBJ2-7, with TRBD2 matching 12 junction bases. The CDR3 protein: CASSARTSGNYEQYF. The nucleotide sequence is TGTGCCAGCAGCGCTCGGACTAGCGGGAACTACGAGCAGTACTTC.